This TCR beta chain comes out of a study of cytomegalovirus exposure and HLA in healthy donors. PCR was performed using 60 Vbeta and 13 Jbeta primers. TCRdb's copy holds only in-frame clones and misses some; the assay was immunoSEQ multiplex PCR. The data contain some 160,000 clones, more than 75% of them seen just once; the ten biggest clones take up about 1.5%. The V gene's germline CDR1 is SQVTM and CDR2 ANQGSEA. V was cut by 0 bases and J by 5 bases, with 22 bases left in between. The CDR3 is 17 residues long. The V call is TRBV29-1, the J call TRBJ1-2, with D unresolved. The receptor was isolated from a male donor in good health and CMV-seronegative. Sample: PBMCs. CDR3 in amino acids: CSVEDLTGEARGYGYTF. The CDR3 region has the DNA TGCAGCGTTGAAGATCTGACGGGCGAGGCGCGAGGGTATGGCTACACCTTC.